The 12 T cell receptor beta chains below come from one sample, sequenced in a study of T cells in women clearing cervical HPV infection. Profiling relied on immunoSEQ multiplex PCR, and the TCRdb table lists in-frame clones only, not all of them. This table holds approximately 39,000 clones. Sequencing used blood buffy coat. The receptors here all came from a woman aged 18-70 years with a cervical HPV16 infection that either progressed to CIN3+ or cleared (not recorded which).

Note on this clone: The missing CDR3 end, 3 residues past where the read stops, is filled in from the germline J gene. The chain carries TRBV11-2 and TRBJ1-5, with TRBD1 identical over 9 bases. Germline CDR1 is SGHAT and CDR2 is FQNNGV. CDR3 length equals 15 residues. J was trimmed by 3 bases and V by 5 bases; bases with no gene match: 5. The CDR3 is CASSRQGDTNQPQHF. CDR3 DNA, as far as it was read: TGTGCCAGCAGCCGACAGGGGGACACCAATCAGCCC.

Turning to this clone: The read terminates 3 residues ahead of where the CDR3 ends, so the germline J gene completes it. The V and J genes are TRBV30 and TRBJ2-3, with TRBD2 matching over 10 bases. The CDR3 extends over 13 amino acids. Germline-derived CDR1 and CDR2 are GTSNPN and SVGIG (reference sequence). CDR3 DNA (partial): TGTGCCTGGAGTCCCCTAGCGGGGGAGACG. Protein sequence: CAWSPLAGET. The complete CDR3 reads CAWSPLAGETQYF.

About this clone: Read coverage stops 3 residues before the CDR3 terminus; the germline J gene supplies the remainder. The rearrangement links TRBV15 to TRBJ1-5; D uncertain. Germline-derived CDR1 and CDR2 are LNHNV and YYDKDF (reference sequence). The CDR3 sequence is 13 residues long. V was clipped by 0 bases and J by 4 bases, with 4 bases between them. CDR3 sequence reads: CATSRDPNQPQHF. The sequenced CDR3 bases are TGTGCCACCAGCAGAGATCCTAATCAGCCC.

Comment on this clone: The read gets to within 3 residues of the CDR3 end, and the germline J gene fills in the rest. This chain links TRBV6-1 with TRBJ2-1, with D perhaps matching TRBD1 (5 bases). Trimming left V 0 bases short and J 9 bases short, with 9 bases between. The CDR3 totals 13 residues. Germline values: CDR1 MNHNS, CDR2 SASEGT. CDR3 amino acids: CASSEAGAREQFF. Incomplete CDR3 DNA: TGTGCCAGCAGTGAAGCTGGGGCGCGTGAG.

Worth noting for this clone: Sequencing ends 3 residues short of the CDR3 end; the germline J gene provides the rest. The chain employs TRBV20-1 and TRBJ1-4; 7 bases are shared with TRBD1. V was pared by 6 bases and J by 8 bases, with 6 bases of the junction left unmatched. The CDR3 is made up of 12 amino acids. Germline CDR1 and CDR2: DFQATT and SNEGSKA (reference sequence). Partial CDR3 DNA: TGCAGTGCGCATTGGACAGGAGAAAAA. The encoded protein is CSAHWTGEK. The CDR3 reads in full as CSAHWTGEKLFF.

As for this clone: The read halts 3 residues ahead of the CDR3 end, with the missing end drawn from the germline J gene. J is TRBJ1-2 and V is TRBV2; 7 bases are a match to TRBD1. Germline V gives CDR1 SNHLY, CDR2 FYNNEI. CDR3 length equals 15 residues. The CDR3 loop is CASSEGQGATDTYTF. CDR3 DNA, as far as it was read: TGTGCCAGCAGTGAAGGACAGGGCGCCACAGATACC.

Of note for this clone: The sequence runs out 3 residues before the end of the CDR3; the remainder is reconstructed from the germline J gene. The chain recombines TRBV4-2 with TRBJ2-3; 11 nucleotides line up with TRBD2. CDR3 length equals 16 residues. Unmatched junction bases numbered 3, after V lost 0 bases and J lost 4 bases. The germline gives CDR1 LGHNA, CDR2 YNFKEQ. The CDR3: CASSQDLAGGPDTQYF. The CDR3 DNA, read in part, is TGTGCCAGCAGCCAAGATTTAGCGGGGGGGCCAGATACG.

Points on this clone: The CDR3 end lies 3 residues beyond the end of the read and is filled in from the germline J gene. V usage is TRBV29-1 and J usage is TRBJ2-2; 8 bases map to TRBD2. The junction had 4 bases not matched to a gene; V was cut back by 7 bases and J by 0 bases. CDR1 is SQVTM and CDR2 is ANQGSEA in the germline V gene. The length of the CDR3 is 14 residues. The chain's CDR3 is CSAAGGPNTGELFF. CDR3 DNA (partial): TGCAGCGCGGCGGGGGGCCCGAACACCGGGGAG.

Turning to this clone: The read finishes 3 residues shy of the CDR3 end, and the germline J gene is used to complete it. The chain combines TRBV7-2 with TRBJ1-2; 9 bases align to TRBD1. This CDR3 comprises 13 residues. V lost 5 bases to trimming and J lost 7 bases; unmatched junction nucleotides: 5. Germline V gene sequence: CDR1 SGHTA, CDR2 FQGNSA. The CDR3 sequence: CASSLGTGIGYTF. Partial CDR3 DNA: TGTGCCAGCAGCCTCGGGACAGGGATTGGC.

Comments on this clone: The read terminates 3 residues before the CDR3 end, so the remaining end is supplied by the germline J gene. This sequence joins TRBV20-1 and TRBJ2-3; TRBD1 matches 7 bases. In germline, CDR1 is DFQATT, CDR2 SNEGSKA (reference sequence). This CDR3 is built from 14 residues. V gave up 1 base and J gave up 6 bases; unmatched junction bases: 7. The sequenced CDR3 bases are TGCAGTGCTAGAGGACAGGGTAGGATGGATACG. This encodes CSARGQGRMDT. In full, the CDR3 is CSARGQGRMDTQYF.

Concerning this clone: The junction does not match germline at one end; this may be a read error. The CDR3 end lies 3 residues beyond the end of the read and is filled in from the germline J gene. This chain links TRBV4-2 with TRBJ1-3; D gene uncertain. Germline CDR1 and CDR2: LGHNA and YNFKEQ. There are 15 residues in the CDR3. The sequenced part of the CDR3 DNA is TGCGCCAGCAGCTATGACACTGGCTCTGGAAACACC. Its protein product is CASSYDTGSGNT. The entire CDR3 protein is CASSYDTGSGNTIYF.

Remarks on this clone: The DNA ends 3 residues before the CDR3 does, and the rest of the CDR3 is filled in from the germline J gene. J is TRBJ1-5 and V is TRBV6-2 or TRBV6-3; D is possibly TRBD1 (6 bases). The germline gives CDR1 MNHEY, CDR2 SVGEGT. V was clipped by 5 bases and J by 5 bases, with 13 bases between them. The CDR3 runs 14 residues. The CDR3 loop reads CASSPGDKHQPQHF. The sequenced part of the CDR3 DNA is TGTGCCAGCAGTCCCGGGGACAAACATCAGCCC.